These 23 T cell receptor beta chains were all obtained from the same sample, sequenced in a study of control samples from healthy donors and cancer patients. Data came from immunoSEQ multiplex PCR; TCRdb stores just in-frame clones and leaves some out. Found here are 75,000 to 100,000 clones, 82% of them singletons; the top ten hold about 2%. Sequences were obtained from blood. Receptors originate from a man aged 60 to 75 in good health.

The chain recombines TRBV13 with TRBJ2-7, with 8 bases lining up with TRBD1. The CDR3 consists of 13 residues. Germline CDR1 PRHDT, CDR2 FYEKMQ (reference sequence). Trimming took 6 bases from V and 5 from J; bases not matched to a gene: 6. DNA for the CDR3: TGTGCCAGCAGAAGCAGGGGGCTAGACGAGCAGTACTTC. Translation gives CASRSRGLDEQYF. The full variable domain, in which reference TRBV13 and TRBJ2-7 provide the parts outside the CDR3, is AAGVIQSPRHLIKEKRETATLKCYPIPRHDTVYWYQQGPGQDPQFLISFYEKMQSDKGSIPDRFSAQQFSDYHSELNMSSLELGDSALYFCASRSRGLDEQYFGPGTRLTVT.

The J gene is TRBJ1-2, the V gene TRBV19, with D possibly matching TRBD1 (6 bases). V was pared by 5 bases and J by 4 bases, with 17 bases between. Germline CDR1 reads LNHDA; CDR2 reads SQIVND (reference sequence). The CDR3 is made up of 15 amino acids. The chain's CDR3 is CASSRETGAIYGYTF. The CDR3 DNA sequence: TGTGCCAGTAGTCGAGAGACGGGGGCTATCTATGGCTACACCTTC.

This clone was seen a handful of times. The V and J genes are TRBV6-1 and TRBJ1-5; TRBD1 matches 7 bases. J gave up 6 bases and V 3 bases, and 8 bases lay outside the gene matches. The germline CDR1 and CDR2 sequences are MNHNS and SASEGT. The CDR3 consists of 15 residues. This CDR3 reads CASSDGGTVSQPQHF. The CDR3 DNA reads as TGTGCCAGCAGTGATGGGGGGACAGTATCTCAGCCCCAGCATTTT.

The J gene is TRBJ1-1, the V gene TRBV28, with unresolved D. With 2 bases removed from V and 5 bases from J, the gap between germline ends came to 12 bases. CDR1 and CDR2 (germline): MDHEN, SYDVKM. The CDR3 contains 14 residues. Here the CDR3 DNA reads TGTGCCAGCAGTTTAGCCAGCCCCGGGACTGAAGCTTTCTTT. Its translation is CASSLASPGTEAFF.

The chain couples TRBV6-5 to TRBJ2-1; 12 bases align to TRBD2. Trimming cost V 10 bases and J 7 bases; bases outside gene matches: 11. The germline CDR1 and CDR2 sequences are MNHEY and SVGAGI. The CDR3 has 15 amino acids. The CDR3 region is CATPLAGGPSNEQFF. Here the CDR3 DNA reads TGTGCCACCCCTCTAGCGGGAGGGCCGAGTAATGAGCAGTTCTTC.

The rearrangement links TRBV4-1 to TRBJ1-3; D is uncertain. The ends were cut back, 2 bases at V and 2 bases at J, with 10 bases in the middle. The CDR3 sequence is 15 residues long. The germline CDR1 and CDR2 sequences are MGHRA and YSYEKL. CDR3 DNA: TGCGCCAGCAGCCAATTTTTCTCGGCTGGAAACACCATATATTTT. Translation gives CASSQFFSAGNTIYF.

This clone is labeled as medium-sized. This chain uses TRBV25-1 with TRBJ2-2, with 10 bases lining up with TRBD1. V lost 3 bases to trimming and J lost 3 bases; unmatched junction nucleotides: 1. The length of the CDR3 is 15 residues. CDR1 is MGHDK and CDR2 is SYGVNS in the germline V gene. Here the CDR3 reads CASSEGTGDTGELFF. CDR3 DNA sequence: TGTGCCAGCAGTGAGGGGACAGGGGACACCGGGGAGCTGTTTTTT.

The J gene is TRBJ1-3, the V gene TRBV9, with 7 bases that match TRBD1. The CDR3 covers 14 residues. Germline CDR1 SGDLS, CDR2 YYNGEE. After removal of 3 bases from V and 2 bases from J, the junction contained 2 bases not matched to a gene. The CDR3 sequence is CASSGQGAGNTIYF. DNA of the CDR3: TGTGCCAGCAGCGGACAGGGAGCTGGAAACACCATATATTTT.

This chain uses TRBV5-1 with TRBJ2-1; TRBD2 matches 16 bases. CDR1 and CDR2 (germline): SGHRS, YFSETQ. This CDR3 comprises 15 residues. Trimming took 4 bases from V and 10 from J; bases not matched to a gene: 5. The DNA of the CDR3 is TGCGCCAGCAGCGTGGGACTAGCGGGGGGGCGAGAGCAGTTCTTC. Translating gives CASSVGLAGGREQFF.

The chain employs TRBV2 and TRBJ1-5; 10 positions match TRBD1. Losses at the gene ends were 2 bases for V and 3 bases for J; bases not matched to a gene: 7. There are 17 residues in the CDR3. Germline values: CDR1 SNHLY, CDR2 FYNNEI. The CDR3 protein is CASSEYGDRGLNQPQHF. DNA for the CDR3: TGTGCCAGCAGTGAATATGGGGACAGGGGACTCAATCAGCCCCAGCATTTT.

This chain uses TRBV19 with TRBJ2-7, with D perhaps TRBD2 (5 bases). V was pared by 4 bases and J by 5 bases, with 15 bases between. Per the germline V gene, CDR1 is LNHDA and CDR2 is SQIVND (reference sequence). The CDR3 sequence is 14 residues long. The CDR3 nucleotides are TGTGCCAGTAGTAATCGCGGGCGGTGGGACGAGCAGTACTTC. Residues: CASSNRGRWDEQYF.

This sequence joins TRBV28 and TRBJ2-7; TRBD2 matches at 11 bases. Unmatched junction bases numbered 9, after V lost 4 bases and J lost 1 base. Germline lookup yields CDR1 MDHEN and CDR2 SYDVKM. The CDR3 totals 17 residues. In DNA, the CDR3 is TGTGCCAGCAGTTCCCCCCTTAGCGGGAGGGCTTCCTACGAGCAGTACTTC. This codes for CASSSPLSGRASYEQYF.

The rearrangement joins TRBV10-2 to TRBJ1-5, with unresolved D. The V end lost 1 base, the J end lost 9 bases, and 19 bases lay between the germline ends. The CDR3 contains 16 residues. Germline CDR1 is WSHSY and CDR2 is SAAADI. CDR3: CASSEFQTAARMPQHF. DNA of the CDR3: TGCGCCAGCAGTGAGTTTCAGACGGCGGCGAGGATGCCCCAGCATTTT.

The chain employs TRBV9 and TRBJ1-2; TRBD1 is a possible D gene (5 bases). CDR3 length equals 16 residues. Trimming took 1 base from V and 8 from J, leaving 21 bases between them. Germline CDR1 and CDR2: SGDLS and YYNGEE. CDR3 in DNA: TGTGCCAGCAGCGTATCCCTCGACGCGGACATCGGAGGCTACACCTTC. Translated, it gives CASSVSLDADIGGYTF.

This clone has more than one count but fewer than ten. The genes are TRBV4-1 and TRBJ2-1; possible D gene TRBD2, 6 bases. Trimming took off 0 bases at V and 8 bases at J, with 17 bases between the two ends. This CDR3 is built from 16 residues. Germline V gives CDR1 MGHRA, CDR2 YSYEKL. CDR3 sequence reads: CASSQDLGLEGHEQFF. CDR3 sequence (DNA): TGCGCCAGCAGCCAAGATCTCGGGTTGGAGGGCCATGAGCAGTTCTTC.

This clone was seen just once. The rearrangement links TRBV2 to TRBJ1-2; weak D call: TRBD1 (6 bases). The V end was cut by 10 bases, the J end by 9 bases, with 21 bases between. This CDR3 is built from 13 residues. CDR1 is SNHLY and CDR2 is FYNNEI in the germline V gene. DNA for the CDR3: TGTGCCACCGCGAAGGACAGAACCGGGAGCTACACCTTC. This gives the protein CATAKDRTGSYTF. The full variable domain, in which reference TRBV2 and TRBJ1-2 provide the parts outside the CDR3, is EPEVTQTPSHQVTQMGQEVILRCVPISNHLYFYWYRQILGQKVEFLVSFYNNEISEKSEIFDDQFSVERPDGSNFTLKIRSTKLEDSAMYFCATAKDRTGSYTFGSGTRLTVV.

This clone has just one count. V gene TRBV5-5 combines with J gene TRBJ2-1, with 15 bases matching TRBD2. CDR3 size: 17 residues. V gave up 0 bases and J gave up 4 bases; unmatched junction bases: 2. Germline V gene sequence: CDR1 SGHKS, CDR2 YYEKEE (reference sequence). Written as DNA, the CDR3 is TGTGCCAGCAGCTTGGGTGGGACTAGCGGGGGGTACAATGAGCAGTTCTTC. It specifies CASSLGGTSGGYNEQFF.

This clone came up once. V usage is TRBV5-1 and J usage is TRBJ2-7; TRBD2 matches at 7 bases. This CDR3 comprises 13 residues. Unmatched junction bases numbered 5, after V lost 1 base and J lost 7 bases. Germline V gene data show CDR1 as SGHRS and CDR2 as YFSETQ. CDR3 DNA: TGCGCCAGCAGCTTGTGGGGGGGGTGGGAGCAGTACTTC. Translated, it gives CASSLWGGWEQYF.

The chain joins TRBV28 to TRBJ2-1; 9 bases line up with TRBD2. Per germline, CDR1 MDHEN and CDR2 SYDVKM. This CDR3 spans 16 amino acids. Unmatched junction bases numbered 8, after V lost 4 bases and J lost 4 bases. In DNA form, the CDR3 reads TGTGCCAGCAGTTCCGGGACTAGCCGGTCTTACAATGAGCAGTTCTTC. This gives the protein CASSSGTSRSYNEQFF. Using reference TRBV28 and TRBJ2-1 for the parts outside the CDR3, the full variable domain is DVKVTQSSRYLVKRTGEKVFLECVQDMDHENMFWYRQDPGLGLRLIYFSYDVKMKEKGDIPEGYSVSREKKERFSLILESASTNQTSMYLCASSSGTSRSYNEQFFGPGTRLTVL.

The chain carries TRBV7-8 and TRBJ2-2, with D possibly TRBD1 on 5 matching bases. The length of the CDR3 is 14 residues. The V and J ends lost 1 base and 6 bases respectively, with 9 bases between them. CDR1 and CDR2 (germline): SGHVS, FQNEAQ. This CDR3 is CASSLDRKAGELFF. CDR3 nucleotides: TGTGCCAGCAGCTTAGACAGGAAGGCCGGGGAGCTGTTTTTT.

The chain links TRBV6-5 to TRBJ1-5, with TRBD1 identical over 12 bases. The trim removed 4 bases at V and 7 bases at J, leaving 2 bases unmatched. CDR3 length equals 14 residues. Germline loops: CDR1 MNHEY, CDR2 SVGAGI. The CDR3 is CASSSGTGGQPQHF. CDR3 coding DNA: TGTGCCAGCAGTTCCGGGACAGGGGGCCAGCCCCAGCATTTT.

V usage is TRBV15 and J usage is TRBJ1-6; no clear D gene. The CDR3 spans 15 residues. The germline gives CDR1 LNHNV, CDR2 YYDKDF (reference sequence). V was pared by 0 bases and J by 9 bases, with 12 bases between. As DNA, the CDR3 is TGTGCCACCAGCAGAGATCGCGTTAGTGGTTCACCCCTCCACTTT. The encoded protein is CATSRDRVSGSPLHF.

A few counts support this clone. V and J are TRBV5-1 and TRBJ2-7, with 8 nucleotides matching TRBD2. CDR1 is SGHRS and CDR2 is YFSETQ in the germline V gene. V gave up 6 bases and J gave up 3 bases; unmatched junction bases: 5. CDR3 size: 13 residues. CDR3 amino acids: CASNSGTSYEQYF. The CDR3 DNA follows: TGCGCCAGCAACTCCGGGACTAGCTACGAGCAGTACTTC. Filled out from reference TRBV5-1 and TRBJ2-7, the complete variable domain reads KAGVTQTPRYLIKTRGQQVTLSCSPISGHRSVSWYQQTPGQGLQFLFEYFSETQRNKGNFPGRFSGRQFSNSRSEMNVSTLELGDSALYLCASNSGTSYEQYFGPGTRLTVT.